Listed below are T cell receptor beta chains from one sample, sequenced in a study of T cell repertoires in cytomegalovirus infection. One entry per CDR3 protein, called by TCRdb with MiXCR from the reads. The sample shows hundreds of thousands of distinct CDR3 sequences, about 17% of them seen only once. Specimen: PBMCs. All receptors come from a human donor in good health (CMV status not recorded). Some clones in this sample may be carry-over from other donors' samples. The CDR3 runs from the conserved cysteine through the conserved F or W. A D gene is named only where the DNA matches it firmly. Where a row states a size, it is once, few, many or the class of an expanded clone; other rows omit it.

D gene | clone size | J gene | V gene | CDR3 DNA | CDR3 protein
- | - | TRBJ1-1 | TRBV6-6 | TGTGCCAGCAGTCCCCAGGTCACTGAAGCTTTCTTT | CASSPQVTEAFF
- | once | TRBJ2-7 | TRBV20-1 | TGCAGTGCTGACGCCGACGGGACATACGAGCAGTACTTC | CSADADGTYEQYF
TRBD2 | few | TRBJ2-1 | TRBV5-4 | TGTGCCAGCAGCCCGGGATTAGCGGGGGCCTACAATGAGCAGTTCTTC | CASSPGLAGAYNEQFF
- | - | TRBJ2-7 | TRBV4-1 | TGTGCCAGCAGCCAAGAAATCGTCGGGGTAACGGAGCAGTACTTC | CASSQEIVGVTEQYF
- | many | TRBJ1-3 | TRBV12-3/TRBV12-4 | TGTGCCAGCAATAAAGCGGGTACGAGCTCTGGAAACACCATATATTTT | CASNKAGTSSGNTIYF
- | many | TRBJ2-1 | TRBV7-3 | TGTGCCAGCAGCTTAACGAGTGACCACAATGAGCAGTTCTTC | CASSLTSDHNEQFF
TRBD1 | - | TRBJ1-2 | TRBV12-3/TRBV12-4 | TGTGCCAGCAGTTCAGCGGGACAGGGGAAGCGTGGCTACACCTTC | CASSSAGQGKRGYTF
- | many | TRBJ1-4 | TRBV7-9 | TGTGCCAGCAGCTTATACGGTAATGAAAAACTGTTTTTT | CASSLYGNEKLFF
- | - | TRBJ2-2 | TRBV7-9 | TGTGCCAGCAGCTTAGTCAGGGATAACACCGGGGAGCTGTTTTTT | CASSLVRDNTGELFF
- | few | TRBJ2-1 | TRBV29-1 | TGCAGCGTTGTTTTGCGGAATACCTACAATGAGCAGTTCTTC | CSVVLRNTYNEQFF
- | - | TRBJ1-2 | TRBV19 | TGTGCCAGTAGTATGGGACCCCTGGGAGGCTACACCTTC | CASSMGPLGGYTF
- | many | TRBJ1-5 | TRBV12-3/TRBV12-4 | TGTGCCAGCAGTTTCCGGCAGGGCCATAGCAATCAGCCCCAGCATTTT | CASSFRQGHSNQPQHF
- | few | TRBJ1-4 | TRBV4-1 | TGCGCCAGCAGCCAAGCCCCTTCCCGATCTGGCGGAAAACTGTTTTTT | CASSQAPSRSGGKLFF
TRBD1 | few | TRBJ1-4 | TRBV15 | TGTGCCACCAGCAGAGATCCGGGACAGGGAGAAAAACTGTTTTTT | CATSRDPGQGEKLFF
TRBD2 | - | TRBJ2-1 | TRBV9 | TGTGCCAGCAGCCCCTCAGAGCTCGCGGGGGGCTTCGACAATGAGCAGTTCTTC | CASSPSELAGGFDNEQFF
- | - | TRBJ1-2 | TRBV20-1 | TGCAGTGCTAGGGGGAACAGGAACCCAAGTGAAGGCTACACCTTC | CSARGNRNPSEGYTF
TRBD1 | few | TRBJ2-5 | TRBV4-2 | TGTGCCAGCAGCCAAGATTGGGACAGAGAAGAGACCCAGTACTTC | CASSQDWDREETQYF
TRBD2 | - | TRBJ2-1 | TRBV6-1 | TGTGCCAGCAGTCGGGGACTAGCGGGGGGGCCGGGGAATGAGCAGTTCTTC | CASSRGLAGGPGNEQFF
TRBD2 | many | TRBJ2-5 | TRBV7-8 | TGTGCCAGCAGCTTAGCGAGAATAGCGGGGCTGGAGACCCAGTACTTC | CASSLARIAGLETQYF
TRBD1 | few | TRBJ2-1 | TRBV28 | TGTGCCAGCAGCCTGACCGCTGGACAGGGGGCATTGAATGAGCAGTTCTTC | CASSLTAGQGALNEQFF
- | many | TRBJ2-3 | TRBV12-5 | TGTGCTAGTGGTTTGGGACAGGAGACAGATACGCAGTATTTT | CASGLGQETDTQYF
- | - | TRBJ1-2 | TRBV5-6 | TGTGCCAGCAGCTTGAAACAGGACTATGGCTACACCTTC | CASSLKQDYGYTF
TRBD2 | few | TRBJ2-7 | TRBV12-3/TRBV12-4 | TGTGCCAGCAGCTGGGGGGCGGGAGGGGAATACGAGCAGTACTTC | CASSWGAGGEYEQYF
TRBD1 | many | TRBJ1-1 | TRBV19 | TGTGCCAGTAGTGACCCCGGGGACAGGGTGGGCACTGAAGCTTTCTTT | CASSDPGDRVGTEAFF
TRBD2 | few | TRBJ2-1 | TRBV4-2 | TGTGCCAGCAGCCCACGGGGTAGCGGGGGAAGGGATGAGCAGTTCTTC | CASSPRGSGGRDEQFF
- | - | TRBJ2-5 | TRBV20-1 | TGCAGTGCTCAGAACCCCAGGGAGACCCAGTACTTC | CSAQNPRETQYF
- | - | TRBJ2-3 | TRBV12-3/TRBV12-4 | TGTGCCAGCAGTTTACAGGCGGGAAGCACAGATACGCAGTATTTT | CASSLQAGSTDTQYF
- | - | TRBJ2-2 | TRBV5-1 | TGCGCCAGCAGCTGGGGACGGTTGAACACCGGGGAGCTGTTTTTT | CASSWGRLNTGELFF
TRBD1 | few | TRBJ1-5 | TRBV6-1 | TGTGCCAGCAGAAGAGGACAGGGAACGGGGCAGCCCCAGCATTTT | CASRRGQGTGQPQHF
- | few | TRBJ2-7 | TRBV12-3/TRBV12-4 | TGTGCCAGCAGTATCTCCCAGGGGGGTTACGAGCAGTACTTC | CASSISQGGYEQYF
TRBD1 | - | TRBJ2-1 | TRBV28 | TGTGCCAGCAGCCAAGGGGGCGCGGAAGGCAATGAGCAGTTCTTC | CASSQGGAEGNEQFF
- | - | TRBJ1-4 | TRBV20-1 | TGCAGCGGCGCCGGGGCTAATGAAAAACTGTTTTTT | CSGAGANEKLFF
TRBD1 | many | TRBJ2-7 | TRBV7-2 | TGTGCCAGCAGGACGGGACAGGGAATTCCCTACGAGCAGTACTTC | CASRTGQGIPYEQYF
- | - | TRBJ2-1 | TRBV5-4 | TGTGCCAGCAGCCTGGAGTTTAGCGGAAGCTCCTACAATGAGCAGTTCTTC | CASSLEFSGSSYNEQFF
- | - | TRBJ2-2 | TRBV4-1 | TGCGCCAGCAGCCAAGATTTGGGGGCCGGGGAGCTGTTTTTT | CASSQDLGAGELFF
TRBD1 | many | TRBJ1-2 | TRBV27 | TGTGCCAGCAGATCACATGTGGACAGGGACTATGGCTACACCTTC | CASRSHVDRDYGYTF
- | many | TRBJ2-1 | TRBV7-2 | TGTGCCAGCAGCCTTCATCCCGGGGTCTACAATGAGCAGTTCTTC | CASSLHPGVYNEQFF
- | few | TRBJ2-5 | TRBV4-3 | TGCGCCAGCAGCCACTCCCCTGGGGGGGGCGAGACCCAGTACTTC | CASSHSPGGGETQYF
TRBD1 | many | TRBJ1-2 | TRBV27 | TGTGCCAGCAGTATCCTCGGACAGGGGGGCTATGGCTACACCTTC | CASSILGQGGYGYTF
- | many | TRBJ2-1 | TRBV7-6 | TGTGCCAGCAGCTTAGGGGTAGGGGACACCTACAATGAGCAGTTCTTC | CASSLGVGDTYNEQFF
- | - | TRBJ1-1 | TRBV29-1 | TGCAGCGTTGGGGCAGGGAAGCCTGAAGCTTTCTTT | CSVGAGKPEAFF
TRBD2 | few | TRBJ2-5 | TRBV15 | TGTGCCACCAGCAGAGAGGGGACCGGGCTAGCGGGGATAGGGGAGACCCAGTACTTC | CATSREGTGLAGIGETQYF
TRBD1 | many | TRBJ1-5 | TRBV4-2 | TGTGCCAGCAGCCCCCATTGGGACAGGGGAATCAATCAGCCCCAGCATTTT | CASSPHWDRGINQPQHF
- | many | TRBJ1-2 | TRBV7-2 | TGTGCCAGCTCCGCGTTGGGGTATGGCTACACCTTC | CASSALGYGYTF
- | many | TRBJ2-7 | TRBV19 | TGTGCCAGTAGTATAGGTCAGGCGGGGACCTACGAGCAGTACTTC | CASSIGQAGTYEQYF
TRBD1 | many | TRBJ2-2 | TRBV7-9 | TGTGCCAGCAGCTCATGGACAGGGGACACCGGGGAGCTGTTTTTT | CASSSWTGDTGELFF
- | - | TRBJ2-7 | TRBV12-3/TRBV12-4 | TGTGCCAGCACCCTAGGGATGGGAGGGGGCGGTTACGAGCAGTACTTC | CASTLGMGGGGYEQYF
- | many | TRBJ2-5 | TRBV7-2 | TGTGCCAGCATTTCCGTCGGGGAGACCCAGTACTTC | CASISVGETQYF
- | - | TRBJ2-5 | TRBV27 | TGTGCCAGCAGTTTATCGAATTGGGGCCTCCAAGAGACCCAGTACTTC | CASSLSNWGLQETQYF
TRBD1 | many | TRBJ2-6 | TRBV11-2 | TGTGCCAGCAGCTTATTGGGACAGGGGGCTGGGGCCAACGTCCTGACTTTC | CASSLLGQGAGANVLTF
TRBD2 | many | TRBJ2-1 | TRBV7-2 | TGTGCCAGCAGCTTAGCGGGGGGGACCTACAATGAGCAGTTCTTC | CASSLAGGTYNEQFF
TRBD2 | few | TRBJ2-3 | TRBV5-1 | TGCGCCAGCAGCCCTAGCAGTCTAGCGGTGAAGATACCCACAGATACGCAGTATTTT | CASSPSSLAVKIPTDTQYF
- | many | TRBJ1-1 | TRBV12-3/TRBV12-4 | TGTGCCAGCAGGCAGAACACTGAAGCTTTCTTT | CASRQNTEAFF
- | few | TRBJ1-5 | TRBV4-1 | TGCGCCAGCAGCCAAGTTCAAGACGGGCCCCAGCATTTT | CASSQVQDGPQHF
- | few | TRBJ1-6 | TRBV10-3 | TGTGCCACCGGAAAGACAGATCCCCAGAATTCACCCCTCCACTTT | CATGKTDPQNSPLHF
TRBD2 | many | TRBJ2-1 | TRBV7-8 | TGTGCCAGCAGCTTCCGACTAGCTAACGAGCAGTTCTTC | CASSFRLANEQFF
- | few | TRBJ1-6 | TRBV7-9 | TGTGCCAGCAGCCAGAATAATTCACCCCTCCACTTT | CASSQNNSPLHF
- | many | TRBJ1-5 | TRBV19 | TGTGCCAGTAGTATTGCGCCCTATAGCAATCAGCCCCAGCATTTT | CASSIAPYSNQPQHF
TRBD1 | - | TRBJ1-2 | TRBV7-8 | TGTGCCAGCAGCTTTCAGGACAGGGGCTATGGCTACACCTTC | CASSFQDRGYGYTF